This TCR beta chain is drawn from a study of T cells after yellow fever vaccination. V lost 4 bases to trimming and J lost 7 bases; unmatched junction nucleotides: 15. The CDR3 runs to 16 residues. Germline CDR1 and CDR2: SGHNT and YYREEE (reference sequence). Study-wide results and limits: A small share of clonotypes appeared in both CD4 and CD8 compartments. Researchers cautioned that FACS-sorted repertoires could harbor abundant clonotypes contaminating from the bulk population. Clones from primary vaccination mostly reappeared after the booster (96% CD4, approximately 86% CD8).

A process of 5'RACE template switching, which added a universal primer site and UMIs, was used to make TCR cDNA. TCRdb re-called the 5' RACE reads with MiXCR, one entry per CDR3 protein. The repertoire consists of about 300,000 distinct CDR3 sequences, with around 6.8% occurring once and the leading ten covering 15% to 20%. This clonotype was seen a few times. The antigen is undetermined. This receptor was taken from a man between 18 and 35 years old who received the YFV17D yellow fever vaccine. Sequencing used PBMCs, obtained roughly 47 days after the first yellow fever vaccination. This chain uses TRBV5-4 with TRBJ2-5, with 8 bases matching TRBD2. CDR3 amino acids: CASSPPGVAGKGTQYF. The CDR3 DNA sequence: TGTGCCAGCAGCCCTCCCGGGGTAGCGGGGAAGGGGACCCAGTACTTC.